This T cell receptor beta chain was recorded in a study of shared clonotypes between healthy human individuals. About the study: The study enrolled two women and a few men aged 18 to 49. CD4 naive cells filled three plates per donor, CD4 memory three, CD8 naive two and CD8 memory one. Study conclusions and caveats: Among the subsets, naive ones generally showed larger estimated richness than memory ones.

Comment on this clone: What it binds is not known.

This table comes from immunoSEQ multiplex PCR, and its TCRdb copy is limited to in-frame clones, with some not included. The sample has 600,000 to 700,000 clones; about 80% are singletons. V lost 6 bases, J lost 4 bases, and 10 bases lay in between. The CDR3 sequence is 12 residues long. Germline-derived CDR1 and CDR2 are SNHLY and FYNNEI. The chain combines TRBV2 with TRBJ2-7; D is unresolved. The sample comprised memory CD4+ T cells sorted from blood. Subset noted: CD45RA-negative fraction. The clonotype was recovered from a woman aged 25-40 years in good health. The CDR3 reads CASRIVGYEQYF. In DNA form, the CDR3 reads TGTGCCAGCAGGATCGTAGGGTACGAGCAGTACTTC.